The 9 T cell receptor beta chains presented below share a single source sample, sequenced in a study of T-cell memory formation after mild COVID-19. Using its own MiXCR run on the 5' RACE reads, TCRdb lists one record per CDR3 protein. The sample lists 250,000 to 350,000 distinct CDR3 sequences; around 15% were seen once. Sequencing was performed on PBMCs or a T cell subset sorted from them (not recorded which). The receptors were gathered from a young man who had mild COVID-19 (a few samples of this study predate the infection). Cell type and time point are not known.

This sequence joins TRBV6-5 and TRBJ1-3, with D possibly TRBD1 on 5 matching bases. Trimming shortened V by 5 bases and J by 11 bases, and 19 bases separated the two germline ends. The CDR3 loop spans 14 amino acids. CDR1 MNHEY and CDR2 SVGAGI come from the germline V gene. Here the CDR3 reads CASSDQRVRGPIYF. For the CDR3, the DNA is TGTGCCAGCAGTGACCAGCGGGTTAGGGGCCCCATATATTTT.

The chain recombines TRBV4-3 with TRBJ1-2; D is unresolved. Per the germline V gene, CDR1 is LGHNA and CDR2 is YSLEER. The V and J ends lost 4 bases and 8 bases respectively, with 11 bases between them. The CDR3 sequence is 12 residues long. CDR3 nucleotides: TGCGCCAGCAGCCGAGGGCTACGGGGCTACACCTTC. Its protein is CASSRGLRGYTF.

To note about this clonotype: One base away lies a much larger clone, so this may be a sequencing read error. The chain employs TRBV20-1 and TRBJ1-2; 7 bases fit TRBD1. The CDR3 totals 10 residues. Germline values: CDR1 DFQATT, CDR2 SNEGSKA (reference sequence). The V segment lost 5 bases and the J segment 14 bases; nucleotides outside the gene matches: 8. The CDR3 here is CSAGRGRVTF. The CDR3, as DNA: TGCAGTGCTGGAAGGGGGCGAGTAACCTTC.

The rearrangement uses TRBV20-1 and TRBJ1-2; weak D call: TRBD1 (6 bases). The CDR3 has 14 residues. CDR1 is DFQATT, CDR2 SNEGSKA, per germline (reference sequence). Trimming pared 5 bases from V and 3 bases from J, leaving 16 bases between. The CDR3 DNA follows: TGCAGTGCTGACCCCGGCAGGGGCCACTATGGCTACACCTTC. This encodes CSADPGRGHYGYTF.

The rearrangement joins TRBV6-5 to TRBJ2-2, with D unresolved. Germline V gene lookup returns CDR1 MNHEY and CDR2 SVGAGI. The CDR3 contains 13 residues. V lost 2 bases and J 6 bases, leaving 7 bases between the germline ends. In DNA, the CDR3 is TGTGCCAGCAGTTACGAAGGGTCCGGGGAGCTGTTTTTT. It is translated as CASSYEGSGELFF.

The CDR3 DNA reads TGTGCCAGCAGCCTTGACAGGGACACTGAAGCTTTCTTT. Amino acid sequence: CASSLDRDTEAFF. The V and J genes are TRBV5-4 and TRBJ1-1; 7 bases fit TRBD1. The CDR3 extends over 13 amino acids. The V gene end was trimmed by 4 bases and the J gene end by 3 bases; junction bases not matched to a gene: 3. Germline assignment: CDR1 SGHNT and CDR2 YYREEE (reference sequence).

The rearrangement links TRBV28 to TRBJ2-1; D is perhaps TRBD2 (6 bases). V lost 3 bases and J lost 9, with 18 bases in between. The CDR3 is made up of 15 amino acids. Per germline, CDR1 MDHEN and CDR2 SYDVKM. The CDR3 coding sequence is TGTGCCAGCAGTTTGCCTAGCGTCTCCAGAGGTGAGCAGTTCTTC. Protein: CASSLPSVSRGEQFF.

The chain has TRBV25-1 and TRBJ1-2; D perhaps matches TRBD1 (6 bases). V gave up 6 bases and J gave up 4 bases, with 18 bases separating them. From germline, CDR1 is MGHDK and CDR2 SYGVNS. The length of the CDR3 is 15 residues. The CDR3: CASSASGVTLYGYTF. CDR3 DNA sequence: TGTGCCAGCAGCGCCTCAGGGGTCACACTCTATGGCTACACCTTC.

V gene TRBV7-2 combines with J gene TRBJ1-2; D not resolved. Trimming removed 1 base from V and 7 bases from J, with 13 bases in between. Germline assignment: CDR1 SGHTA and CDR2 FQGNSA. The CDR3 runs 14 residues. CDR3 DNA sequence: TGTGCCAGCAGCTTAGGGAATTGGGAGGCTGGCTACACCTTC. Its protein product is CASSLGNWEAGYTF. Drawing the rest from reference TRBV7-2 and TRBJ1-2, the complete variable domain is GAGVSQSPSNKVTEKGKDVELRCDPISGHTALYWYRQSLGQGLEFLIYFQGNSAPDKSGLPSDRFSAERTGGSVSTLTIQRTQQEDSAVYLCASSLGNWEAGYTFGSGTRLTVV.